Reported below is one TCR beta chain. TCRdb keeps only in-frame clones here, not all; method: immunoSEQ multiplex PCR. The sample has around 250,000 clones, around 84% seen once. Cohort placement rested on clinical history that participants reported themselves. These data originate in a study of blood T cell repertoires in COVID-19. About the study: Both acute and convalescent COVID-19 samples were obtained from the United States, Italy and Spain. PBMCs, B-cell-depleted T cells, or T cells provided the cDNA or gDNA that made up the material.

The CDR3 totals 15 residues. CDR1 and CDR2 from the germline V gene are SGHAT and FQNNGV. V lost 1 base, J lost 3 bases, and 10 bases lay in between. The rearrangement links TRBV11-2 to TRBJ1-5, with D maybe TRBD1 (5 bases). The sequenced material came from PBMCs or T cells enriched from blood (not recorded which). The TCR sequence derives from a man aged 35-49 years who had been exposed to COVID-19. The CDR3 DNA reads TGTGCCAGCAGCTTAGGAGCAGGGAACAATCAGCCCCAGCATTTT. Translation: CASSLGAGNNQPQHF.